The rows below give T cell receptor beta chains drawn from one sample of a study of shared clonotypes between healthy human individuals. The assay was immunoSEQ multiplex PCR, and TCRdb's table has in-frame clones only and misses some. Among more than 2,000,000 clones, about 92% were seen once, and the ten largest hold 0.3% to 0.4%. Sequencing was performed on naive CD4+ T cells from PBMCs. These receptor sequences come from a man between 18 and 29 years old in good health. Some clones in this sample may be carry-over from other donors' samples. Each CDR3 is given with its conserved first and last residue. Part of the rows lack a size; the others show once, few, many or a class for expanded clones.

.,TRBV29-1,TRBJ2-3,CSVEGFGGGLPDTQYF
.,TRBV28,TRBJ2-3,CASSLNRRGGSTDTQYF
once,TRBV18,TRBJ2-5,CASSPLAGQQETQYF
.,TRBV10-3,TRBJ1-3,CAISGGVISGNTIYF
.,TRBV28,TRBJ1-2,CASSLPLRSYTF
.,TRBV4-3,TRBJ2-1,CASSQSWRALSGNEQFF
.,TRBV11-2,TRBJ1-2,CASSLGWGYGYTF
.,TRBV28,TRBJ2-2,CASRRGGGGANTGELFF
.,TRBV28,TRBJ2-7,CASSPRDRHTYEQYF
.,TRBV5-1,TRBJ1-1,CASSLSGQKNTEAFF
.,TRBV6-6,TRBJ1-5,CASSETWLGNQPQHF
.,TRBV28,TRBJ1-1,CASSRRRGAAVLNTEAFF
.,TRBV28,TRBJ1-2,CASSLTGFTNYGYTF
.,TRBV30,TRBJ1-4,CAWNGKNEKLFF
.,TRBV28,TRBJ2-1,CATRDPYNEQFF
.,TRBV6-1,TRBJ2-1,CASSEGQGAPSYNEQFF
.,TRBV6-1,TRBJ1-5,CASRGTGLNNQPQHF
.,TRBV6-1,TRBJ1-3,CASSEVGVSGNTIYF
.,TRBV7-8,TRBJ1-2,CASSLYSGSYGYTF
.,TRBV28,TRBJ1-6,CASSLYGQGGNSPLHF
.,TRBV7-3,TRBJ2-1,CASSEVPSGRAPNEQFF
.,TRBV4-1,TRBJ1-1,CASSQIGGTEAFF
.,TRBV2,TRBJ2-3,CASMGQGTPQPTDTQYF
.,TRBV5-4,TRBJ2-1,CASSFVAGVSNEQFF
.,TRBV11-2,TRBJ2-2,CASSPTSPTGELFF
.,TRBV10-3,TRBJ2-7,CAISELTSGSLYEQYF
.,TRBV19,TRBJ1-1,CASTPLGWDTEAFF
.,TRBV28,TRBJ1-1,CASSTHRASPRDEAFF
.,TRBV5-1,TRBJ2-5,CASSWGLGRAYQETQYF
.,TRBV11-2,TRBJ1-2,CASSSQQGAAGYTF
.,TRBV11-3,TRBJ2-3,CASSRGLTTDTQYF
.,TRBV28,TRBJ2-3,CASSPTSGRADTQYF
.,TRBV5-4,TRBJ2-3,CASSPDRNVGDTQYF
.,TRBV19,TRBJ2-1,CASSGTSGSGEQFF
.,TRBV5-5,TRBJ1-3,CASSSQGSGNTIYF
.,TRBV5-8,TRBJ1-5,CASSFYQPQHF
.,TRBV6-4,TRBJ2-2,CASIYLRAQKGTGELFF